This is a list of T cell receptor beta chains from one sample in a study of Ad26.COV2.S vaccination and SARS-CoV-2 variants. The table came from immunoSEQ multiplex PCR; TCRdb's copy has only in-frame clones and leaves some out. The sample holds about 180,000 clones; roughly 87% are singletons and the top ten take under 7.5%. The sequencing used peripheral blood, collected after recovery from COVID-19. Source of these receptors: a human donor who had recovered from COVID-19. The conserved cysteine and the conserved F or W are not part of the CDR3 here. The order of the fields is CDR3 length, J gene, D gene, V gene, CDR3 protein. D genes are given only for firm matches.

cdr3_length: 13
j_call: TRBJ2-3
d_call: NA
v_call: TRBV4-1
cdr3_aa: ASSQDRTDTDTQY

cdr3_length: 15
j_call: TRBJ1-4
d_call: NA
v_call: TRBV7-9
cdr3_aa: ASSLIPDTLFPRKLF

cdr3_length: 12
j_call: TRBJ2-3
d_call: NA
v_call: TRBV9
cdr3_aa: ASSARPNTDTQY

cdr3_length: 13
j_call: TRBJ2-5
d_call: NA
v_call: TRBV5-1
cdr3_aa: ASSLQSLAQETQY

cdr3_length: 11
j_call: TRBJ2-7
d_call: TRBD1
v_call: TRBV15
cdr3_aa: ATSMDRAYEQY

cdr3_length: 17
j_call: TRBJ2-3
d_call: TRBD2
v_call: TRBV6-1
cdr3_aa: ASSEGLAGAGVYTDTQY

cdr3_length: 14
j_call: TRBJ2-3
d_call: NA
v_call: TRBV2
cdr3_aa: ATTRLGLGSTDTQY

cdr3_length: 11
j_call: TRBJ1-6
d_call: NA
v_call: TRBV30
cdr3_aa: AWTPDRFSPLH

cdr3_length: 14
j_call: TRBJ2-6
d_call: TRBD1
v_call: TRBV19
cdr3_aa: ASSLQGAYGANVLT

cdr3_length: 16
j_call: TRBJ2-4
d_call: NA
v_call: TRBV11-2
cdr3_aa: ASSPTRYAGGAKNIQY

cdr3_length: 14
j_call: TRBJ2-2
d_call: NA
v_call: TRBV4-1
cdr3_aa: ASSQDAQQNTGELF

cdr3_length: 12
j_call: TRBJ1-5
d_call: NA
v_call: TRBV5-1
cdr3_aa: ASSRNPGHQPQH

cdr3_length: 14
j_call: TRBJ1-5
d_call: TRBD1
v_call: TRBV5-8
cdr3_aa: ASSLVVGQYNQPQH

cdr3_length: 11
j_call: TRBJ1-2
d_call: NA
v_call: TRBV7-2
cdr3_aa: ASSLGFNYGYT

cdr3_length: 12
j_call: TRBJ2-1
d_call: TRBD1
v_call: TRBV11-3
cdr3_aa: ASSGRTGGHEQF

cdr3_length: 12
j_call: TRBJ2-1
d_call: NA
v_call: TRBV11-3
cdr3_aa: ASSPHRDFNEQF

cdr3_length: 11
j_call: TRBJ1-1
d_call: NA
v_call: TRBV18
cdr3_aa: ASFVSPYVEAF

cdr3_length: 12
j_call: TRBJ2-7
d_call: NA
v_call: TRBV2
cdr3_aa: ASSPQTASYEQY

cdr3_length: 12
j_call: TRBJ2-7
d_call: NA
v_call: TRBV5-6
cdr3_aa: ASSSGGASYEQY

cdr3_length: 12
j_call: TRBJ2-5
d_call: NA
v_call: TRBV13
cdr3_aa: ASSSGPGVETQY

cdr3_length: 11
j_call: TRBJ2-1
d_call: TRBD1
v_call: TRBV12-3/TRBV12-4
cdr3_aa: ASSGTGYNEQF

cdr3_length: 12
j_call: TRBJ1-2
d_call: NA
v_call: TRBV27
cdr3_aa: ASSLFPGRRGYT

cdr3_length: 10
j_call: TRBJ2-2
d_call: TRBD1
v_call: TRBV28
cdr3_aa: ASGQGAGELF

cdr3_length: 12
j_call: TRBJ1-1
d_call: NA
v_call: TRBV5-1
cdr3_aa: ASSLASILTEAF

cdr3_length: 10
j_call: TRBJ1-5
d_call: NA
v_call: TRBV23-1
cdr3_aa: ASTVGRQPQH

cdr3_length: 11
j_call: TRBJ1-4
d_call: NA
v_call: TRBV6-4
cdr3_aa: ASVGKSNEKLF

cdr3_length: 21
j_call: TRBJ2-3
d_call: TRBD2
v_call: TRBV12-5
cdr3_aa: ASGARRSGGLAGGPISTDTQY

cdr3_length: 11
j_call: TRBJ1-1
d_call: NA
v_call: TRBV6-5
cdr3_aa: ASSYVGETEAF

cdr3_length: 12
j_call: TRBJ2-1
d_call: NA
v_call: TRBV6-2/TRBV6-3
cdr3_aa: ASSYSSQLNEQF

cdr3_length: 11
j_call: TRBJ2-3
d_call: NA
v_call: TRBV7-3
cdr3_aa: ASSLTKEATQY

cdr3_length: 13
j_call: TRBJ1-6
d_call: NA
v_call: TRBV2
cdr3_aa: ASSEVQPSNSPLH

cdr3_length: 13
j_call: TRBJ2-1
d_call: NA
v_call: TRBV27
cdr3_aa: ASSWGRASYNEQF

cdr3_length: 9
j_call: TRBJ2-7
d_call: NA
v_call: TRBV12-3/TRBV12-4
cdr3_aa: ASSSFYEQY

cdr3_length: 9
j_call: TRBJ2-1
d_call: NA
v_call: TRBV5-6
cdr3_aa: ASSSYNEQF

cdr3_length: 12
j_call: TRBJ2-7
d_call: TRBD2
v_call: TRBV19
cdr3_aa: ASSPTSGGNEQY

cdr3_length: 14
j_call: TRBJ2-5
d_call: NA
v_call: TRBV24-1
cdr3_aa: ATSDSGQPTIETQY

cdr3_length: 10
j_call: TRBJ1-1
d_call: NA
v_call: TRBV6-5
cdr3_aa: ASVEQSTEAF

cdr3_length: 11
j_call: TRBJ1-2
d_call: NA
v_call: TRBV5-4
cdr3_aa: ASSPDRNYGYT

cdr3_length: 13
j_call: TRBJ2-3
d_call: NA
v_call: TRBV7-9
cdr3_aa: ASSLVSGNTDTQY

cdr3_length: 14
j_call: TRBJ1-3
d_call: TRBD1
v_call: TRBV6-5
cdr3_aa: ASSYSFQGAGNTIY

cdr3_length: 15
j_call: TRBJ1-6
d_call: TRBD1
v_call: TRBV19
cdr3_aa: ASSISGTGNGNSPLH

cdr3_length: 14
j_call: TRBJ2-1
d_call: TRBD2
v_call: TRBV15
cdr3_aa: ATSTYGGSSYNEQF

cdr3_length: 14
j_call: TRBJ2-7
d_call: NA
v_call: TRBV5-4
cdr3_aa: ASSAIVGHGAYEQY

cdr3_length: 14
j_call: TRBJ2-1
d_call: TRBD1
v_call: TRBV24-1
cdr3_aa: ATSDKVTGLYNEQF

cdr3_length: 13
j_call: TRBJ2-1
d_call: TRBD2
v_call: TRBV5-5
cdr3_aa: ASSLARLADNEQF

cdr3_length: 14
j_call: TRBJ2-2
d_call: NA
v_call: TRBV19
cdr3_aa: ASTDREELIAGELF

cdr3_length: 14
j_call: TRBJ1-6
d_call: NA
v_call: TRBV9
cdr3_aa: ASSVALGGINSPLH

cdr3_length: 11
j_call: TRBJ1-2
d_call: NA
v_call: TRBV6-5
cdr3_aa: ASRQQNEYGYT

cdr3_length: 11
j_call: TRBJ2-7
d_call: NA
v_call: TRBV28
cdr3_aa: ASSLTGGGEQY

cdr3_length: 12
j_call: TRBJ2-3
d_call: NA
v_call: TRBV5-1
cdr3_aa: ASSSSGPPDTQY

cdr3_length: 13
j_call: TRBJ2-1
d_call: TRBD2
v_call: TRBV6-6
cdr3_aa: ASIFSGGAVSEQF

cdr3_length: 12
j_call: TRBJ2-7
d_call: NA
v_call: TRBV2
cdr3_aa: ASKGEASSYEQY

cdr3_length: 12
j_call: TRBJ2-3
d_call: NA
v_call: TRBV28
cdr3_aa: ASSFTRSTGTQY

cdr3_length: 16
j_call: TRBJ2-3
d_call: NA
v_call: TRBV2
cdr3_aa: ASTNLPTRRHTTDTQY

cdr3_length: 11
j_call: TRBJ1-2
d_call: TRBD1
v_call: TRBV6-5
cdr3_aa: ASLKQGNYGYT

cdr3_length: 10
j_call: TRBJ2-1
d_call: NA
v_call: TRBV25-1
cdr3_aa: ATFYTGGEQF

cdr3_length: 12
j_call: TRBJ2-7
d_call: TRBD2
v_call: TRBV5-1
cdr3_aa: ATRWTSGSYEQY

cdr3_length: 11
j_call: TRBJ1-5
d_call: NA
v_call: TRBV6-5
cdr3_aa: ASSPDRNQPQH

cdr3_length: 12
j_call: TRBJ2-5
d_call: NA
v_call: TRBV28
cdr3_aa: ASSFWTNQETQY